The next 24 T cell receptor beta chains were all read from a single sample in a study of blood T cell repertoires in COVID-19. The repertoire was sequenced with immunoSEQ multiplex PCR; TCRdb's copy has only in-frame clones and lacks some. The table lists 350,000 to 400,000 clones, around 91% of them singletons, with around 1% in the top ten. Sequenced: PBMCs or T cells enriched from blood (not recorded which). The receptors originated from a man between 18 and 29 years old who had recovered from COVID-19.

The chain employs TRBV10-3 and TRBJ1-2, with no clear D. V was clipped by 8 bases and J by 7 bases, with 14 bases between them. CDR1 ENHRY and CDR2 SYGVKD come from the germline V gene. The CDR3 runs to 12 residues. CDR3 loop: CAIGDERGGYTF. In DNA, the CDR3 is TGTGCCATCGGAGACGAGCGCGGTGGCTACACCTTC.

The V call is TRBV9, the J call TRBJ2-1; 11 bases fit TRBD2. This CDR3 region has 13 residues. Looked up from germline, CDR1 is SGDLS and CDR2 is YYNGEE. V shed 4 bases and J 7 bases; nucleotides not matched to a gene: 1. The DNA of the CDR3 is TGTGCCAGCAGCACTAGCGGGAGAAATGAGCAGTTCTTC. It is translated as CASSTSGRNEQFF.

The V and J genes are TRBV20-1 and TRBJ2-3; TRBD1 matches 8 bases. CDR3 length equals 14 residues. Germline loops: CDR1 DFQATT, CDR2 SNEGSKA (reference sequence). V lost 3 bases and J lost 2; bases outside the gene matches: 4. The CDR3 loop reads CSASRTGYTDTQYF. For the CDR3, the DNA is TGCAGTGCTAGTCGGACAGGGTACACAGATACGCAGTATTTT.

This sequence joins TRBV11-3 and TRBJ2-2; no clear D. The CDR3 has 15 residues. V lost 5 bases and J lost 3, with 13 bases in between. From germline, CDR1 is SGHNT and CDR2 YENEEA. CDR3 sequence: CASSPTSSDTGELFF. The CDR3 region has the DNA TGTGCCAGCAGCCCTACTTCATCCGACACCGGGGAGCTGTTTTTT.

The V gene is TRBV5-4, the J gene TRBJ2-2, with D tentatively TRBD1 (5 bases). Deletions cut 4 bases from V and 12 bases from J, with 16 bases between. This CDR3 contains 13 residues. Germline CDR1 is SGHNT and CDR2 is YYREEE (reference sequence). CDR3 DNA sequence: TGTGCCAGCAGCGTCGGACATGGCGATAAGCTGTTTTTT. This sequence encodes CASSVGHGDKLFF.

This chain links TRBV9 with TRBJ1-2; a possible D gene is TRBD1 (5 bases). Germline CDR1 and CDR2: SGDLS and YYNGEE. The CDR3 totals 14 residues. V was clipped by 0 bases and J by 3 bases, with 9 bases between them. The CDR3 sequence is CASSVGQGDYGYTF. The DNA for the CDR3 is TGTGCCAGCAGCGTAGGTCAGGGCGACTATGGCTACACCTTC.

The chain couples TRBV28 to TRBJ1-2; possible D gene TRBD1, 5 bases. The CDR3 covers 16 residues. Germline lookup yields CDR1 MDHEN and CDR2 SYDVKM. Trimming took 4 bases from V and 5 from J, leaving 20 bases between them. This chain's CDR3 is CASSWGDPTAGYGYTF. CDR3 coding DNA: TGTGCCAGCAGTTGGGGGGACCCAACGGCGGGGTATGGCTACACCTTC.

This chain connects TRBV25-1 to TRBJ2-1; TRBD2 is a possible D gene (5 bases). Germline assignment: CDR1 MGHDK and CDR2 SYGVNS. The CDR3 has 15 residues. V shed 4 bases and J shed 8 bases, with 18 bases lying between them. CDR3 residues: CASSVLTTTDHEQFF. The CDR3 coding sequence is TGTGCCAGCAGTGTGCTTACGACTACTGACCATGAGCAGTTCTTC.

This clone was found once. This rearrangement joins TRBV11-3 to TRBJ2-3; 10 positions match TRBD1. Germline V gene data show CDR1 as SGHNT and CDR2 as YENEEA. The CDR3 runs 15 residues. J gave up 1 base and V 4 bases, and 2 bases lay outside the gene matches. This CDR3 reads CASSSGTGGTDTQYF. CDR3 DNA sequence: TGTGCCAGCAGCTCAGGGACAGGGGGCACAGATACGCAGTATTTT.

The V call is TRBV11-2, the J call TRBJ1-6, with D hard to call. The V end was cut by 0 bases, the J end by 9 bases, with 3 bases between. This CDR3 spans 12 amino acids. Germline loops: CDR1 SGHAT, CDR2 FQNNGV. This CDR3 reads CASSLESSPLHF. CDR3 nucleotide sequence: TGTGCCAGCAGCTTAGAGAGTTCACCCCTCCACTTT.

The rearrangement joins TRBV7-9 to TRBJ2-7, with D perhaps TRBD2 (5 bases). Germline values: CDR1 SEHNR, CDR2 FQNEAQ (reference sequence). The V end lost 5 bases, the J end lost 0 bases, and 14 bases lay between the germline ends. The CDR3 has 15 amino acids. Here the CDR3 reads CASSIFRADSYEQYF. CDR3 in DNA: TGTGCCAGCAGCATTTTTAGAGCGGACTCCTACGAGCAGTACTTC.

A single count supports this clone. The chain employs TRBV7-2 and TRBJ1-2; 8 bases map to TRBD1. J gave up 7 bases and V 5 bases, and 6 bases lay outside the gene matches. The CDR3 sequence is 13 residues long. Germline V lookup: CDR1 SGHTA, CDR2 FQGNSA. CDR3 in DNA: TGTGCCAGCAGCGTGGGACAGGTCCCTGGCTACACCTTC. The encoded protein is CASSVGQVPGYTF.

The chain joins TRBV14 to TRBJ1-4; TRBD1 might be the D (5 bases). Trimming removed 2 bases at V and 8 bases at J, with 9 bases between. Per the germline V gene, CDR1 is SGHDN and CDR2 is FVKESK. The length of the CDR3 is 13 residues. The DNA for the CDR3 is TGTGCCAGCAGCCAACAGGGAGGGGAAAAACTGTTTTTT. This codes for CASSQQGGEKLFF.

On this clone: At one of its ends the junction is not consistent with the germline gene, which may arise from a read error. The V and J genes are TRBV6-1 and TRBJ1-6; tentatively, D is TRBD1 (5 bases). CDR3 size: 14 residues. Germline V CDR1 and CDR2: MNHNS, SASEGT. CDR3 amino acids: CASSGGRAGTQTHF. CDR3 nucleotide sequence: TGTGCCAGTAGTGGAGGTAGGGCCGGGACTCAAACCCACTTT.

This clone was recorded a few times. The chain joins TRBV29-1 to TRBJ1-3; D is unclear. The V and J ends lost 0 bases and 0 bases respectively, with 15 bases between them. This CDR3 contains 17 residues. Germline-derived CDR1 and CDR2 are SQVTM and ANQGSEA. The CDR3 spells CSVEDPNSGFSGNTIYF. The CDR3 coding sequence is TGCAGCGTTGAAGATCCTAACTCCGGGTTCTCTGGAAACACCATATATTTT.

The J gene is TRBJ1-2, the V gene TRBV28, with 11 bases aligning to TRBD1. V lost 3 bases, J lost 7 bases, and 16 bases stayed unmatched. Germline V CDR1 and CDR2: MDHEN, SYDVKM. The CDR3 length is 18 residues. The CDR3 protein is CASSFPSGQGGTPIGYTF. For the CDR3, the DNA is TGTGCCAGCAGTTTCCCCTCGGGACAGGGGGGGACTCCTATTGGCTACACCTTC.

V gene TRBV18 combines with J gene TRBJ1-2; 7 bases are a match to TRBD1. Germline CDR1 KGHSH, CDR2 LQKENI. This CDR3 contains 15 residues. V lost 2 bases to trimming and J lost 3 bases; unmatched junction nucleotides: 6. DNA of the CDR3: TGTGCCAGCTCACCAGGGACTCAGGGGGACTATGGCTACACCTTC. Its protein product is CASSPGTQGDYGYTF.

This chain joins TRBV7-9 and TRBJ2-3, with 9 bases fitting TRBD2. This CDR3 has 19 amino acids. After removal of 5 bases from V and 2 bases from J, the junction contained 17 bases not matched to a gene. Germline values: CDR1 SEHNR, CDR2 FQNEAQ (reference sequence). The CDR3 DNA is TGTGCCAGCAGCAACTGGGGGCTAGCGGGATTCGGAGACACAGATACGCAGTATTTT. Its translation: CASSNWGLAGFGDTDTQYF. Looking up the rest from reference TRBV7-9 and TRBJ2-3 gives the full variable domain: DTGVSQNPRHKITKRGQNVTFRCDPISEHNRLYWYRQTLGQGPEFLTYFQNEAQLEKSRLLSDRFSAERPKGSFSTLEIQRTEQGDSAMYLCASSNWGLAGFGDTDTQYFGPGTRLTVL.

The gene calls are TRBV9 and TRBJ2-2; 14 positions agree with TRBD2. The CDR3 spans 16 residues. Germline CDR1 and CDR2: SGDLS and YYNGEE. The V and J ends lost 0 bases and 6 bases, in that order; junction bases with no gene match: 1. In nucleotides, the CDR3 is TGTGCCAGCAGCGTAGGGACTAGCGGGAGGTCCGGGGAGCTGTTTTTT. Translated: CASSVGTSGRSGELFF.

The chain links TRBV19 to TRBJ1-5, with TRBD1 as a possible D gene (6 bases). The ends were cut back, 3 bases at V and 0 bases at J, with 12 bases in the middle. The CDR3 runs to 16 residues. The germline V gene encodes CDR1 LNHDA and CDR2 SQIVND (reference sequence). CDR3 amino acids: CASSISGANSNQPQHF. CDR3 bases: TGTGCCAGTAGTATTTCAGGGGCCAATAGCAATCAGCCCCAGCATTTT.

Only one count was recorded for this clone. The rearrangement joins TRBV28 to TRBJ1-1, with TRBD1 identical over 10 bases. V was pared by 5 bases and J by 1 base, with 7 bases of the junction left unmatched. This CDR3 has 16 amino acids. The germline CDR1 and CDR2 sequences are MDHEN and SYDVKM. The CDR3 DNA follows: TGTGCCAGCAGTCTGACAGGGGGCGGTAGGAACACTGAAGCTTTCTTT. This encodes CASSLTGGGRNTEAFF. Looking up the rest from reference TRBV28 and TRBJ1-1 gives the full variable domain: DVKVTQSSRYLVKRTGEKVFLECVQDMDHENMFWYRQDPGLGLRLIYFSYDVKMKEKGDIPEGYSVSREKKERFSLILESASTNQTSMYLCASSLTGGGRNTEAFFGQGTRLTVV.

The genes are TRBV3-1 (or the pseudogene TRBV3-2) and TRBJ1-2, with TRBD1 identical over 7 bases. Germline V gene sequence: CDR1 LGHDT, CDR2 YNNKEL (reference sequence). The CDR3 extends over 13 amino acids. Trimming removed 4 bases from V and 8 bases from J; junction bases left unmatched: 7. CDR3 in amino acids: CASSPRGHQGYTF. In nucleotides, the CDR3 is TGTGCCAGCAGCCCAAGGGGGCATCAGGGCTACACCTTC.

The rearrangement links TRBV6-6 to TRBJ1-5; 8 nucleotides line up with TRBD1. Germline assignment: CDR1 MNHNY and CDR2 SVGAGI (reference sequence). With V trimmed by 3 bases and J by 5 bases, 3 bases remained unmatched. The CDR3 runs 14 residues. CDR3: CASSYGQGHQPQHF. The DNA for the CDR3 is TGTGCCAGCAGTTATGGACAGGGCCATCAGCCCCAGCATTTT.

This clone appeared many times. The genes are TRBV7-9 and TRBJ2-7; D unresolved. The CDR3 runs to 14 residues. Germline CDR1 SEHNR, CDR2 FQNEAQ (reference sequence). V lost 1 base and J 1 base, leaving 8 bases between the germline ends. The CDR3 is CASSLVGGSYEQYF. CDR3 nucleotides: TGTGCCAGCAGCTTAGTTGGCGGATCCTACGAGCAGTACTTC.